The sequence of this TCR beta chain was determined in a study of cytotoxic CD8 clonotypes in ibrutinib-treated CLL. Target depth was 1 in 200,000 to 1 in 1 million T cells, about 10x per clonotype. Some clones are missing from TCRdb's copy, which holds only in-frame ones; the method was immunoSEQ multiplex PCR. The repertoire includes 200,000 or so clones, roughly 77% of them detected once, and 5.5% to 6% sits in the top ten. Whole-study results and caveats: Baseline values of clonality outstripped age-matched healthy donors and followed circulating CD8+ T-cell counts. Patients with sustained remission and those progressing were sampled at differing times. Clonality rose at ibrutinib response and fell back toward baseline at progression.

Worth noting for this clone: Its antigen is unidentified.

Germline CDR1 is SGHTA and CDR2 is FQGNSA. The CDR3 has 11 residues. The V gene lost 3 bases and the J gene lost 0 bases, with 0 bases spanning the gap. Sample: PBMCs, taken after 12 months of ibrutinib treatment. The chain employs TRBV7-2 and TRBJ2-7; no clear D. The TCR sequence derives from a human donor with chronic lymphocytic leukemia. CDR3 in amino acids: CASSFSYEQYF. The CDR3 coding sequence is TGTGCCAGCAGCTTCTCCTACGAGCAGTACTTC. The full variable domain, in which reference TRBV7-2 and TRBJ2-7 provide the parts outside the CDR3, is GAGVSQSPSNKVTEKGKDVELRCDPISGHTALYWYRQSLGQGLEFLIYFQGNSAPDKSGLPSDRFSAERTGGSVSTLTIQRTQQEDSAVYLCASSFSYEQYFGPGTRLTVT.